This entry describes one T cell receptor beta chain. This record comes from a study of T cell responses to AZD1222 COVID-19 vaccine. V was shortened by 0 bases and J by 7 bases, with 21 bases between the two germline ends. The CDR3 has 17 residues. Germline CDR1 LGHNA, CDR2 YNFKEQ. Assay: immunoSEQ multiplex PCR; the TCRdb copy retains only in-frame clones and omits some. The data contain roughly 48,000 clones, approximately 89% of them singletons. The sequence came from an adult who received the AZD1222 COVID-19 vaccine. The chain uses TRBV4-2 and TRBJ1-1, with D possibly matching TRBD1 (5 bases). The source material was peripheral blood, sampled 28 days after the second AZD1222 dose. CDR3 protein: CASSQDVPGREQGEAFF. The CDR3 DNA sequence: TGTGCCAGCAGCCAAGATGTTCCGGGCAGGGAACAAGGTGAAGCTTTCTTT.